A selection of T cell receptor beta chains follows, all from one sample in a study of cytomegalovirus exposure and HLA in healthy donors. Data came from immunoSEQ multiplex PCR; TCRdb stores just in-frame clones and leaves some out. This table holds some 200,000 clones, about 90% found once. The sample was PBMCs. These TCRs come from a girl in the first two years of life in good health and CMV-seronegative. The CDR3 runs from the conserved cysteine through the conserved F or W. A D gene is named only where the DNA matches it firmly. Size is stated for part of the rows, as once, few or many counts, or as a class when the clone is expanded.

v_call	j_call	clone_size	d_call	cdr3_aa	cdr3_nt
TRBV7-6	TRBJ2-7	NA	TRBD2	CASSPIREGGGYEQYF	TGTGCCAGCAGTCCAATCAGGGAGGGAGGAGGTTACGAGCAGTACTTC
TRBV5-1	TRBJ2-3	once	TRBD2	CASSFLAGSTDTQYF	TGCGCCAGCAGCTTCCTAGCGGGGAGCACAGATACGCAGTATTTT
TRBV4-3	TRBJ2-5	NA	TRBD1	CASSRDREETQYF	TGCGCCAGCAGCCGGGACAGGGAAGAGACCCAGTACTTC
TRBV2	TRBJ2-5	NA	TRBD1	CASTTGEETQYF	TGTGCCAGCACGACAGGGGAGGAGACCCAGTACTTC
TRBV15	TRBJ2-1	NA	NA	CATSDTLPTNEQFF	TGTGCCACCAGCGACACTCTACCCACCAATGAGCAGTTCTTC
TRBV12-5	TRBJ1-1	NA	NA	CASGLGSIDTEAFF	TGTGCTAGTGGTTTGGGATCTATTGACACTGAAGCTTTCTTT
TRBV9	TRBJ2-1	NA	NA	CASSVLGTHNEQFF	TGTGCCAGCAGCGTACTTGGGACTCACAATGAGCAGTTCTTC
TRBV5-1	TRBJ2-6	NA	NA	CASSVSQAGANVLTF	TGCGCCAGCAGCGTTTCACAGGCTGGGGCCAACGTCCTGACTTTC
TRBV2	TRBJ1-5	NA	NA	CASRMEQPQHF	TGTGCCAGCAGGATGGAGCAGCCCCAGCATTTT
TRBV30	TRBJ1-5	NA	NA	CAWGTQRNQPQHF	TGTGCCTGGGGGACACAGCGCAATCAGCCCCAGCATTTT
TRBV6-1	TRBJ2-7	NA	NA	CASSVPLGGSPYEQYF	TGTGCCAGCAGTGTCCCTTTAGGCGGAAGCCCGTACGAGCAGTACTTC
TRBV5-1	TRBJ2-5	NA	NA	CASSPGDWYQETQYF	TGCGCCAGCAGCCCGGGGGATTGGTACCAAGAGACCCAGTACTTC
TRBV10-3	TRBJ1-1	NA	TRBD1	CAISATGKSAEAFF	TGTGCCATCAGCGCGACAGGGAAGAGCGCTGAAGCTTTCTTT
TRBV16	TRBJ1-2	NA	NA	CASSRYRDTSNYGYTF	TGTGCCAGCAGCCGCTACCGGGACACCTCTAACTATGGCTACACCTTC
TRBV2	TRBJ1-6	few	NA	CAGQVSYNSPLHF	TGTGCCGGCCAGGTATCCTATAATTCACCCCTCCACTTT
TRBV7-9	TRBJ1-4	NA	NA	CASRPTSREKLFF	TGTGCCAGCAGGCCGACAAGCCGTGAAAAACTGTTTTTT
TRBV11-3	TRBJ2-1	NA	NA	CASSLGASENWGDEQFF	TGTGCCAGCAGCTTAGGGGCTAGCGAGAATTGGGGCGATGAGCAGTTCTTC
TRBV14	TRBJ2-1	NA	TRBD2	CASSQDQAAGGVGQFF	TGTGCCAGCAGCCAAGACCAGGCAGCGGGGGGTGTGGGGCAGTTCTTC
TRBV18	TRBJ2-5	NA	NA	CASSPERISGPQETQYF	TGTGCCAGCTCACCAGAAAGGATTAGCGGACCTCAAGAGACCCAGTACTTC
TRBV4-2	TRBJ2-7	NA	TRBD1	CASSQDRVYEQYF	TGTGCCAGCAGCCAGGACAGGGTCTACGAGCAGTACTTC
TRBV5-8	TRBJ2-2	NA	NA	CASSSEVGVAGELFF	TGTGCCAGCAGCTCGGAGGTCGGGGTGGCCGGGGAGCTGTTTTTT
TRBV10-3	TRBJ2-1	NA	TRBD2	CAISKTSGREGEQFF	TGTGCCATCAGTAAGACTAGCGGGAGAGAGGGTGAGCAGTTCTTC
TRBV30	TRBJ1-3	NA	NA	CAWGQSGNTIYF	TGTGCCTGGGGACAATCTGGAAACACCATATATTTT
TRBV4-1	TRBJ2-5	NA	TRBD1	CASSQWTGLVETQYF	TGCGCCAGCAGCCAATGGACAGGGCTTGTTGAGACCCAGTACTTC
TRBV5-6	TRBJ1-2	NA	TRBD1	CASSLGQGGSYTF	TGTGCCAGCAGCTTGGGACAGGGGGGAAGCTACACCTTC
TRBV2	TRBJ2-7	NA	NA	CASSGRVSTLREQYF	TGTGCCAGCAGTGGGAGGGTGTCGACCTTACGGGAGCAGTACTTC
TRBV5-1	TRBJ2-1	NA	TRBD2	CASSLTLAGAKDEQFF	TGCGCCAGCAGCTTGACGCTAGCGGGGGCCAAGGATGAGCAGTTCTTC
TRBV5-6	TRBJ1-2	NA	TRBD1	CASSPLTGGENYGYTF	TGTGCCAGCAGCCCATTAACAGGGGGCGAGAACTATGGCTACACCTTC
TRBV7-9	TRBJ2-3	NA	NA	CASQNAGSTDTQYF	TGTGCCAGCCAGAATGCGGGAAGCACAGATACGCAGTATTTT
TRBV19	TRBJ2-7	NA	TRBD1	CASSIVEYDRDRVEYEQYF	TGTGCCAGTAGTATAGTTGAGTACGACCGGGACAGGGTAGAATACGAGCAGTACTTC
TRBV5-6	TRBJ1-4	NA	NA	CASSQIPTNEKLFF	TGTGCCAGCAGCCAAATTCCAACTAATGAAAAACTGTTTTTT
TRBV6-5	TRBJ1-5	NA	TRBD1	CASSYDRAGQQPQHF	TGTGCCAGCAGTTACGACAGGGCGGGACAGCAGCCCCAGCATTTT
TRBV11-2	TRBJ2-1	once	TRBD2	CASSFVLAGAAANEQFF	TGTGCCAGCAGCTTCGTACTAGCGGGGGCTGCTGCCAATGAGCAGTTCTTC
TRBV4-1	TRBJ1-5	NA	NA	CASSHERAAGPNQPQHF	TGCGCCAGCAGCCATGAAAGGGCGGCGGGCCCGAATCAGCCCCAGCATTTT
TRBV4-1	TRBJ2-1	NA	TRBD2	CASSHLGLAGEFGYNEQFF	TGCGCCAGCAGCCACCTCGGACTAGCGGGAGAATTCGGATACAATGAGCAGTTCTTC
TRBV7-2	TRBJ2-7	NA	TRBD2	CASSLESGRATEQYF	TGTGCCAGCAGCTTAGAAAGCGGGAGGGCCACCGAGCAGTACTTC
TRBV7-3	TRBJ2-7	NA	NA	CASSTKAGGPYEQYF	TGTGCCAGCAGCACAAAGGCGGGCGGCCCCTACGAGCAGTACTTC
TRBV19	TRBJ2-5	NA	TRBD2	CASSIAYGGQETQYF	TGTGCCAGTAGTATAGCCTACGGGGGGCAAGAGACCCAGTACTTC
TRBV7-6	TRBJ1-3	few	TRBD1	CASSTRDSNTIYF	TGTGCCAGCAGCACCCGGGACAGTAACACCATATATTTT
TRBV6-6	TRBJ2-2	NA	NA	CASRLDSANTGELFF	TGTGCCAGCAGGCTTGACAGCGCGAACACCGGGGAGCTGTTTTTT
TRBV5-1	TRBJ2-2	NA	TRBD1	CASSLRTGGDTGELFF	TGCGCCAGCAGCCTCCGAACAGGGGGCGACACCGGGGAGCTGTTTTTT
TRBV27	TRBJ2-7	NA	TRBD1	CASRLGTGGYEQYF	TGTGCCAGCAGGCTGGGGACAGGGGGCTACGAGCAGTACTTC